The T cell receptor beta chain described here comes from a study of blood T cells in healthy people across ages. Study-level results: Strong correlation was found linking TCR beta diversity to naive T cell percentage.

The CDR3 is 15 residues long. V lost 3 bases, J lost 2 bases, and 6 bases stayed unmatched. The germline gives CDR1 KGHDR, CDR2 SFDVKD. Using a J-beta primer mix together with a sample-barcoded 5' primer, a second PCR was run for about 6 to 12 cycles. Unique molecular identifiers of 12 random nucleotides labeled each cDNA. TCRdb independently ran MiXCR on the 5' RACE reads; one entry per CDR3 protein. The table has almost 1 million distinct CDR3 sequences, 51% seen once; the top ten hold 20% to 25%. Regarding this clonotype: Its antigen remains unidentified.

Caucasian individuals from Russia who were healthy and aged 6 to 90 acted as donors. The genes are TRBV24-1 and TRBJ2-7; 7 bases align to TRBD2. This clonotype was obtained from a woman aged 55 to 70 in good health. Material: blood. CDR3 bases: TGTGCCACCAGTGATCCCCGCAGCGGGACCTACGAGCAGTACTTC. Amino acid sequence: CATSDPRSGTYEQYF.